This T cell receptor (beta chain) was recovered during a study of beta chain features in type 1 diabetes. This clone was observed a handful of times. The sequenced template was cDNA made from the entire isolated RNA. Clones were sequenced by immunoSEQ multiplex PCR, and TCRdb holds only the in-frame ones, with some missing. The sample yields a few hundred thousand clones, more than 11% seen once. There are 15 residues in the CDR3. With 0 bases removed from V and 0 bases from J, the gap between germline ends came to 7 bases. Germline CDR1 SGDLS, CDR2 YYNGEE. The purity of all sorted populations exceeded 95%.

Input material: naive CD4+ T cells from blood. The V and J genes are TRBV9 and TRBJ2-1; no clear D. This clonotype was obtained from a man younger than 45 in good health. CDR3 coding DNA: TGTGCCAGCAGCGTAGATTCAAACTCCTACAATGAGCAGTTCTTC. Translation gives CASSVDSNSYNEQFF.